These 13 T cell receptor beta chains originate from one sample sequenced in a study of beta chain features in type 1 diabetes. Study-wide points: Shortening that was moderate but significant affected the TCRB CDR3s of Type 1 diabetes patients in all four CD4+ subsets.

These receptors' targets are unknown. The authors reverse transcribed all of the isolated RNA, so sequencing captured expressed TCRB transcripts. The protocol was immunoSEQ multiplex PCR, while the TCRdb copy is restricted to in-frame clones and leaves out a portion. The repertoire has more than 250,000 clones, approximately 15% of them found once; the top ten carry less than 0.02%. Sequencing used naive CD4+ T cells from blood. All receptors come from a man aged 18 to 29 with type 1 diabetes.

The chain joins TRBV9 to TRBJ2-7; D is possibly TRBD1 (6 bases). This CDR3 has 13 residues. Trimming stripped 0 bases from V and 6 bases from J, with 10 bases between. Looked up from germline, CDR1 is SGDLS and CDR2 is YYNGEE. The CDR3 is CASSVATGFEQYF. CDR3 nucleotides: TGTGCCAGCAGCGTAGCCACAGGGTTCGAGCAGTACTTC.

This clone occurred a few times. The J gene is TRBJ2-5, the V gene TRBV25-1, with D perhaps TRBD1 (6 bases). The V gene lost 3 bases and the J gene lost 5 bases, with 13 bases spanning the gap. This CDR3 contains 14 residues. Germline CDR1 is MGHDK and CDR2 is SYGVNS. CDR3 loop: CASSEYRVRETQYF. CDR3 in DNA: TGTGCCAGCAGTGAGTACAGGGTCCGGGAGACCCAGTACTTC. The full variable domain, with the rest looked up from reference TRBV25-1 and TRBJ2-5, is EADIYQTPRYLVIGTGKKITLECSQTMGHDKMYWYQQDPGMELHLIHYSYGVNSTEKGDLSSESTVSRIRTEHFPLTLESARPSHTSQYLCASSEYRVRETQYFGPGTRLLVL.

This clone was detected only a few times. This rearrangement joins TRBV5-1 to TRBJ1-6, with unresolved D. This CDR3 region has 16 residues. Germline V gives CDR1 SGHRS, CDR2 YFSETQ. The ends were cut back, 1 base at V and 8 bases at J, with 16 bases in the middle. The CDR3 region is CASSLYHRRWDSPLHF. CDR3 bases: TGCGCCAGCAGCTTGTACCACCGGCGGTGGGATTCACCCCTCCACTTT. The complete variable domain, with remaining parts taken from reference TRBV5-1 and TRBJ1-6, reads KAGVTQTPRYLIKTRGQQVTLSCSPISGHRSVSWYQQTPGQGLQFLFEYFSETQRNKGNFPGRFSGRQFSNSRSEMNVSTLELGDSALYLCASSLYHRRWDSPLHFGNGTRLTVT.

The chain couples TRBV18 to TRBJ2-1; a weak D match, TRBD2 (6 bases). The CDR3 loop spans 15 amino acids. Trimming left V 4 bases short and J 4 bases short, with 14 bases between. Germline V gene sequence: CDR1 KGHSH, CDR2 LQKENI. In DNA form, the CDR3 reads TGTGCCAGCTCACTGACTAGTGAGGCGTACAATGAGCAGTTCTTC. As protein: CASSLTSEAYNEQFF.

Only a few counts were recorded for this clone. The chain recombines TRBV9 with TRBJ2-3; 11 bases are shared with TRBD2. Germline-derived CDR1 and CDR2 are SGDLS and YYNGEE. This CDR3 region has 19 residues. Losses at the gene ends were 0 bases for V and 2 bases for J; bases not matched to a gene: 11. The CDR3 coding sequence is TGTGCCAGCAGCGTAGCTGGAGTAGCGGGGGGGGGTAACACAGATACGCAGTATTTT. As protein: CASSVAGVAGGGNTDTQYF.

This rearrangement joins TRBV10-3 to TRBJ1-2, with 10 bases fitting TRBD1. The CDR3 covers 13 residues. V shed 6 bases and J 6 bases; nucleotides not matched to a gene: 4. In germline, CDR1 is ENHRY, CDR2 SYGVKD. The CDR3 DNA follows: TGTGCCATCAGGCAGGACAGGGGGGATGGCTACACCTTC. This gives the protein CAIRQDRGDGYTF.

This clone was seen a few times. Additional DNA sequences in this sample encode the identical CDR3. The rearrangement links TRBV29-1 to TRBJ1-1, with no clear D. The V end was cut by 3 bases, the J end by 0 bases, with 8 bases between. The CDR3 contains 13 residues. Germline V gene lookup returns CDR1 SQVTM and CDR2 ANQGSEA. CDR3: CSVEGRMNTEAFF. CDR3 in DNA: TGCAGCGTTGAGGGCAGAATGAACACTGAAGCTTTCTTT.

This clone occurred a few times. The chain links TRBV18 to TRBJ2-1, with 8 bases lining up with TRBD1. Per germline, CDR1 KGHSH and CDR2 LQKENI. J lost 10 bases, V lost 0 bases, and 5 bases had no gene match. This CDR3 is built from 14 residues. CDR3 sequence reads: CASSPPGQVGEQFF. The CDR3 bases are TGTGCCAGCTCACCACCGGGACAGGTGGGGGAGCAGTTCTTC. The full variable domain, with the rest looked up from reference TRBV18 and TRBJ2-1, is NAGVMQNPRHLVRRRGQEARLRCSPMKGHSHVYWYRQLPEEGLKFMVYLQKENIIDESGMPKERFSAEFPKEGPSILRIQQVVRGDSAAYFCASSPPGQVGEQFFGPGTRLTVL.

This chain links TRBV21-1 with TRBJ2-1; the table names TRBD2, a call not compared with the DNA. TRBV21-1 is marked as a pseudogene. CDR3 length: 19 amino acids. As DNA, the CDR3 is TGTGCCAGCAGGGGAAGGGGGACTAGCGGGGGTTACTCCTACAATGAGCAGTTCTTC. It specifies CASRGRGTSGGYSYNEQFF.

This clone was found a few times. DNA for the CDR3: TGCAGTGCTACGTGGGGCGATACGCAGTATTTT. It specifies CSATWGDTQYF. The chain couples TRBV20-1 to TRBJ2-3, with D maybe TRBD1 (5 bases). Germline values: CDR1 DFQATT, CDR2 SNEGSKA (reference sequence). The V end lost 4 bases, the J end lost 6 bases, and 8 bases lay between the germline ends. The CDR3 is 11 amino acids.

This chain joins TRBV10-3 and TRBJ2-2, with D possibly being TRBD2 (6 bases). The CDR3 has 14 residues. The ends were cut back, 10 bases at V and 5 bases at J, with 17 bases in the middle. Germline CDR1 ENHRY, CDR2 SYGVKD. Here the CDR3 DNA reads TGTGCCACCCGGAATGAGGGAGGAACCGGGGAGCTGTTTTTT. Protein sequence: CATRNEGGTGELFF.

This clone has just a few counts. V and J are TRBV9 and TRBJ2-3; no clear D. Germline V CDR1 and CDR2: SGDLS, YYNGEE. CDR3 length: 13 residues. V dropped 0 bases and J dropped 5 bases, with 7 bases sitting between them. The CDR3, as DNA: TGTGCCAGCAGCGTAGCTCCCCGAGATACGCAGTATTTT. This encodes CASSVAPRDTQYF.

In regard to this clone: Other nucleotide sequences in the sample specify the same CDR3. The chain uses TRBV29-1 and TRBJ1-1, with D tentatively TRBD1 (6 bases). Germline V gene data show CDR1 as SQVTM and CDR2 as ANQGSEA. The CDR3 covers 12 residues. Trimming took 6 bases from V and 1 from J, leaving 9 bases between them. CDR3 protein: CSVATGNTEAFF. The CDR3 region has the DNA TGCAGCGTCGCGACAGGGAACACTGAAGCTTTCTTT. The whole variable domain, remainder taken from reference TRBV29-1 and TRBJ1-1, is SAVISQKPSRDICQRGTSLTIQCQVDSQVTMMFWYRQQPGQSLTLIATANQGSEATYESGFVIDKFPISRPNLTFSTLTVSNMSPEDSSIYLCSVATGNTEAFFGQGTRLTVV.